These T cell receptor beta chains were read from a single sample in a study of blood T cell repertoires in COVID-19. Measured with immunoSEQ multiplex PCR; TCRdb has only the in-frame clones, and not every one. The table has about 74,000 clones, around three quarters seen once. The sequenced material came from peripheral blood. All receptors come from a human donor in a cohort sampled during active COVID-19. Both conserved end residues are part of each CDR3. D genes are given only for firm matches. Where a row states a size, it is once, few, many or the class of an expanded clone; other rows omit it.

TRBV3-1/TRBV3-2	few	TRBJ2-5	.	CASSQGGVHETQYF	TGTGCCAGCAGCCAAGGAGGTGTCCATGAGACCCAGTACTTC
TRBV18	.	TRBJ2-7	.	CASSLTGSYEQYF	TGTGCCAGCTCACTCACAGGGTCCTACGAGCAGTACTTC
TRBV18	.	TRBJ2-5	.	CASSPTEETQYF	TGTGCCAGCTCACCGACAGAAGAGACCCAGTACTTC
TRBV27	.	TRBJ1-4	TRBD1	CASSFSKWTGVEKLFF	TGTGCCAGCAGTTTCAGCAAATGGACAGGGGTTGAAAAACTGTTTTTT
TRBV5-4	.	TRBJ2-4	TRBD2	CASSAGTSGRVPKNIQYF	TGTGCCAGCAGCGCGGGGACTAGCGGGAGGGTCCCCAAAAACATTCAGTACTTC
TRBV24-1	.	TRBJ1-3	TRBD1	CATSEADRGGNTIYF	TGTGCCACCAGTGAAGCAGACAGGGGGGGAAACACCATATATTTT
TRBV11-2	.	TRBJ2-7	TRBD2	CASSSPGLASPYEQYF	TGTGCCAGCAGCTCGCCGGGACTAGCGTCGCCCTACGAGCAGTACTTC
TRBV2	.	TRBJ2-3	TRBD2	CASGGLAGGTDTQYF	TGTGCCAGCGGGGGACTAGCGGGAGGTACAGATACGCAGTATTTT
TRBV5-1	once	TRBJ1-1	.	CASSALGSRGTEAFF	TGCGCCAGCAGCGCCCTAGGTTCTAGGGGCACTGAAGCTTTCTTT
TRBV18	few	TRBJ2-2	TRBD2	CASSPNGPRGAGELFF	TGTGCCAGCTCACCAAACGGCCCGCGGGGGGCCGGGGAGCTGTTTTTT
TRBV19	few	TRBJ2-2	TRBD1	CASSSGTGPSNTGELFF	TGTGCCAGTTCCTCCGGGACAGGGCCCTCTAACACCGGGGAGCTGTTTTTT
TRBV20-1	.	TRBJ2-3	.	CSAGTMGTQYF	TGCAGTGCGGGGACAATGGGTACGCAGTATTTT
TRBV18	.	TRBJ2-2	.	CASSPGAGTGELFF	TGTGCCAGCTCACCAGGGGCTGGAACCGGGGAGCTGTTTTTT
TRBV30	.	TRBJ1-5	.	CAWSASRGPKDNQPQHF	TGTGCCTGGAGTGCCTCTAGGGGTCCTAAAGACAATCAGCCCCAGCATTTT
TRBV11-3	few	TRBJ2-2	.	CASSFRSNTGELFF	TGTGCCAGCAGCTTTCGGTCGAACACCGGGGAGCTGTTTTTT
TRBV10-3	.	TRBJ1-1	TRBD1	CAIRATGSTEAFF	TGTGCCATCAGAGCGACAGGGTCCACTGAAGCTTTCTTT
TRBV19	.	TRBJ1-1	.	CASSQVPNTEAFF	TGTGCCAGTAGCCAGGTCCCGAACACTGAAGCTTTCTTT